This TCR beta chain comes out of a study of blood T cell repertoires in COVID-19. This CDR3 is built from 11 residues. Germline assignment: CDR1 GTSNPN and CDR2 SVGIG (reference sequence). V lost 3 bases to trimming and J lost 15 bases, with 15 bases between them. Authors' processing steps: Scientists estimated how many nucleated cells there were by amplifying reference gene primers. Profiling relied on immunoSEQ multiplex PCR, and the TCRdb table lists in-frame clones only, not all of them. V, J and clone size are taken as reported in that table, and D and trimming were inferred from the DNA itself. The sample lists about 210,000 clones; approximately 84% were seen once.

This receptor was obtained from a woman aged 45-59 years with active or convalescent COVID-19. Sequenced sample: peripheral blood. The J gene is TRBJ2-1, the V gene TRBV30; D might be TRBD2 (6 bases). The DNA of the CDR3 is TGTGCCTGGAGGGGACTGGATCAATTGTTCTTC. It specifies CAWRGLDQLFF.